Here is one TCR beta chain with its context. Method: immunoSEQ multiplex PCR; TCRdb's copy keeps in-frame clones and lacks some. The sample holds approximately 43,000 clones; 90% to 95% are singletons and the top ten take roughly 3.8%. The CDR3 consists of 15 residues. CDR1 and CDR2 from the germline V gene are MNHNS and SASEGT. The junction had 7 bases not matched to a gene; V was cut back by 3 bases and J by 4 bases. The data originate from a study of T cell changes during pregnancy in multiple sclerosis. The chain has TRBV6-1 and TRBJ2-7, with 9 bases that match TRBD1. Sequences were derived from CD8+ T cells from peripheral blood mononuclear cells, sampled after pregnancy. This TCR was recovered from a female donor with multiple sclerosis, enrolled in a pregnancy study. The CDR3 is CASSDGQGPGYEQYF. DNA of the CDR3: TGTGCCAGCAGTGACGGACAGGGGCCGGGGTACGAGCAGTACTTC.